This is a list of T cell receptor beta chains from one sample in a study of cytomegalovirus exposure and HLA in healthy donors. The data were produced by immunoSEQ multiplex PCR, yet TCRdb's version contains in-frame clones alone and is incomplete. The data show 120,000 to 150,000 clones, 87% seen once. The sample consisted of PBMCs. Receptors were obtained from a man younger than 30 in good health and CMV-seropositive. The CDR3 runs from the conserved cysteine through the conserved F or W. A D gene is named only where the DNA matches it firmly. Rows give clone size only sometimes, using once, few, many, or a class for an expanded clone.

v_gene: TRBV30; abundance: few; d_gene: .; j_gene: TRBJ2-7; CDR3aa: CAWALTYYEQYF; CDR3nt: TGTGCCTGGGCTCTGACATATTACGAGCAGTACTTC
v_gene: TRBV5-1; abundance: .; d_gene: TRBD2; j_gene: TRBJ2-3; CDR3aa: CASSLGLAGTDTQYF; CDR3nt: TGCGCCAGCAGCTTGGGACTAGCAGGCACAGATACGCAGTATTTT
v_gene: TRBV28; abundance: .; d_gene: .; j_gene: TRBJ1-2; CDR3aa: CASSFRTLDSRRGYTF; CDR3nt: TGTGCCAGCAGTTTCCGAACTCTCGACAGCCGGCGGGGCTACACCTTC
v_gene: TRBV9; abundance: .; d_gene: TRBD1; j_gene: TRBJ1-1; CDR3aa: CASSVLTGRNTEAFF; CDR3nt: TGTGCCAGCAGCGTATTGACAGGGAGGAACACTGAAGCTTTCTTT
v_gene: TRBV19; abundance: .; d_gene: TRBD1; j_gene: TRBJ1-3; CDR3aa: CASSIYSSGTGYGNTIYF; CDR3nt: TGTGCCAGTAGTATCTATTCATCCGGGACAGGATATGGAAACACCATATATTTT
v_gene: TRBV30; abundance: .; d_gene: TRBD2; j_gene: TRBJ2-3; CDR3aa: CAWSVKAGGDTQYF; CDR3nt: TGTGCCTGGAGTGTAAAAGCGGGGGGAGATACGCAGTATTTT
v_gene: TRBV20-1; abundance: once; d_gene: .; j_gene: TRBJ2-2; CDR3aa: CSAEDVGELFF; CDR3nt: TGCAGTGCGGAGGATGTCGGGGAGCTGTTTTTT
v_gene: TRBV4-1; abundance: .; d_gene: .; j_gene: TRBJ2-7; CDR3aa: CASSQIGTPQYEQYF; CDR3nt: TGCGCCAGCAGCCAAATCGGGACTCCTCAGTACGAGCAGTACTTC
v_gene: TRBV10-3; abundance: .; d_gene: TRBD1; j_gene: TRBJ2-1; CDR3aa: CASSLGTATYNEQFF; CDR3nt: TGTGCCAGCAGCCTGGGGACAGCTACCTACAATGAGCAGTTCTTC
v_gene: TRBV6-1; abundance: .; d_gene: TRBD2; j_gene: TRBJ2-7; CDR3aa: CASSGRLAGGPRYEQYF; CDR3nt: TGTGCCAGCAGTGGGAGACTAGCGGGAGGGCCTCGCTACGAGCAGTACTTC
v_gene: TRBV25-1; abundance: .; d_gene: TRBD1; j_gene: TRBJ1-1; CDR3aa: CASSAGTGDGAFF; CDR3nt: TGTGCCAGCAGTGCAGGGACAGGGGACGGAGCTTTCTTT
v_gene: TRBV5-1; abundance: .; d_gene: TRBD1; j_gene: TRBJ2-5; CDR3aa: CASSSLTGGGETQYF; CDR3nt: TGCGCCAGCAGCTCGCTGACAGGGGGCGGAGAGACCCAGTACTTC
v_gene: TRBV27; abundance: .; d_gene: .; j_gene: TRBJ2-6; CDR3aa: CASSSPSTGANVLTF; CDR3nt: TGTGCCAGCAGTTCCCCTAGCACTGGGGCCAACGTCCTGACTTTC
v_gene: TRBV5-6; abundance: .; d_gene: .; j_gene: TRBJ2-1; CDR3aa: CASSYPREAVFNNEQFF; CDR3nt: TGTGCCAGCAGTTACCCTCGGGAAGCGGTTTTTAACAATGAGCAGTTCTTC
v_gene: TRBV20-1; abundance: once; d_gene: .; j_gene: TRBJ1-2; CDR3aa: CSALRDYGYTF; CDR3nt: TGCAGTGCTCTCCGGGACTATGGCTACACCTTC